Each of the 24 T cell receptor beta chains below was sequenced from the same sample in a study of CXCR3-negative and CXCR3-positive naive CD8 T cells. Study-wide points: More hydrophobic TRB CDR3s occurred in CXCR3-positive than in CXCR3-negative naive cells.

These receptors have no known antigen. UMI-labeled 5' RACE yielded the TRB cDNA libraries. TCRdb reprocessed the 5' RACE reads and keeps a single row for each CDR3 protein, giving no DNA. This sample's clone table lists 55,000 to 70,000 distinct CDR3 sequences. The sample consisted of naive CXCR3+ CD8+ T cells from blood. Subset of the sample: CD45RO-CCR7+CD27+CD95- naive CD8+ T cells expressing CXCR3 (TNR3+). All receptors derive from a human donor in good health. Some clones in this sample may be carry-over from other donors' samples.

The V gene is TRBV7-7, the J gene TRBJ2-1; TCRdb names TRBD2, which stays unverified in the absence of DNA. The germline V gene has CDR1 SSHAT and CDR2 FNYEAQ (reference sequence). The CDR3 contains 15 residues. The CDR3 region is CASSQGLAEHNEQFF.

This chain uses TRBV9 with TRBJ1-3. CDR3 length equals 14 residues. Germline lookup yields CDR1 SGDLS and CDR2 YYNGEE. This chain's CDR3 is CASSPLSSGNTIYF.

The chain couples TRBV9 to TRBJ2-7; the TCRdb D gene call, TRBD2, has no DNA to confirm it. The CDR3 totals 13 residues. Germline V gene sequence: CDR1 SGDLS, CDR2 YYNGEE. CDR3 loop: CASSPGRGNEQYF. Supplemented by reference TRBV9 and TRBJ2-7, the full variable domain reads DSGVTQTPKHLITATGQRVTLRCSPRSGDLSVYWYQQSLDQGLQFLIQYYNGEERAKGNILERFSAQQFPDLHSELNLSSLELGDSALYFCASSPGRGNEQYFGPGTRLTVT.

The chain recombines TRBV6-5 with TRBJ2-3; TCRdb lists TRBD1, though no DNA is available to test this call. CDR3 length: 15 residues. Germline lookup yields CDR1 MNHEY and CDR2 SVGAGI. The CDR3 spells CASSYSAGGSDTQYF.

This CDR3 is CASSQIAGGYNEQFF. V and J are TRBV6-5 and TRBJ2-1; checking the TCRdb D call of TRBD2 is not possible without DNA. Per the germline V gene, CDR1 is MNHEY and CDR2 is SVGAGI. The CDR3 spans 15 residues.

The CDR3 sequence: CASSFFLAGVYNEQFF. The rearrangement uses TRBV7-9 and TRBJ2-1; TCRdb's assignment of TRBD2 cannot be checked, as there is no DNA. Germline lookup yields CDR1 SEHNR and CDR2 FQNEAQ (reference sequence). The CDR3 spans 16 residues.

The J gene is TRBJ2-5, the V gene TRBV15; TCRdb selects TRBD2, and the lack of DNA leaves this call unchecked. Germline CDR1 is LNHNV and CDR2 is YYDKDF (reference sequence). The CDR3 contains 16 residues. The CDR3 protein is CATSSPLAGGRETQYF.

The chain joins TRBV10-3 to TRBJ1-4. Germline V gene data show CDR1 as ENHRY and CDR2 as SYGVKD. The CDR3 sequence is 15 residues long. CDR3 sequence: CAISESMGGDEKLFF.

The V and J genes are TRBV14 and TRBJ2-4. The CDR3 has 16 amino acids. The germline V gene has CDR1 SGHDN and CDR2 FVKESK. The CDR3 is CASSQVEGAAKNIQYF.

The chain links TRBV28 to TRBJ2-7; without DNA, the TCRdb call of TRBD2 cannot be checked. Germline CDR1 and CDR2: MDHEN and SYDVKM. The CDR3 has 13 amino acids. The CDR3 sequence is CASSFPGLYEQYF.

This chain links TRBV11-2 with TRBJ2-7; no DNA is available, so the TRBD2 call from TCRdb remains unchecked. There are 12 residues in the CDR3. CDR1 is SGHAT, CDR2 FQNNGV, per germline. This CDR3 reads CASSQAPYEQYF.

This chain uses TRBV7-8 with TRBJ2-3; TCRdb selects TRBD1, and the lack of DNA leaves this call unchecked. The CDR3 contains 13 residues. CDR1 is SGHVS, CDR2 FQNEAQ, per germline. Here the CDR3 reads CAGPDRVPPNLYF.

The CDR3 region is CSASDPGQESSYEQYF. The rearrangement joins TRBV20-1 to TRBJ2-7; no DNA is available, so the TRBD1 call from TCRdb remains unchecked. Germline CDR1 reads DFQATT; CDR2 reads SNEGSKA (reference sequence). This CDR3 region has 16 residues.

The chain uses TRBV29-1 and TRBJ2-7; TCRdb reports TRBD2, a call that lacks DNA to check it against. CDR3 length: 16 amino acids. The V gene's germline CDR1 is SQVTM and CDR2 ANQGSEA. The CDR3 here is CSVESGGLLGIYEQYF.

The gene calls are TRBV3-1 and TRBJ1-6. Per the germline V gene, CDR1 is LGHDT and CDR2 is YNNKEL (reference sequence). CDR3 size: 20 residues. Here the CDR3 reads CASSSVAGAEGSSYNSPLHF.

CDR3 protein: CASSLSAEAFF. The rearrangement uses TRBV7-9 and TRBJ1-1. This CDR3 is 11 amino acids long. The germline gives CDR1 SEHNR, CDR2 FQNEAQ (reference sequence).

The CDR3 sequence: CASSLAIRTELAKNIQYF. The chain combines TRBV5-1 with TRBJ2-4. Germline CDR1 is SGHRS and CDR2 is YFSETQ. CDR3 length: 18 residues.

This chain connects TRBV7-9 to TRBJ1-1. The length of the CDR3 is 14 residues. Germline CDR1 is SEHNR and CDR2 is FQNEAQ (reference sequence). Here the CDR3 reads CASGSTNLNTEAFF.

The rearrangement links TRBV13 to TRBJ2-1; TCRdb lists TRBD1, though no DNA is available to test this call. The CDR3 runs to 14 residues. The germline gives CDR1 PRHDT, CDR2 FYEKMQ (reference sequence). CDR3 residues: CASIISGGPQEQFF.

The rearrangement links TRBV5-5 to TRBJ2-7. This CDR3 contains 14 residues. The germline V gene encodes CDR1 SGHKS and CDR2 YYEKEE (reference sequence). This CDR3 is CASSSDRGSYEQYF.

The chain carries TRBV7-9 and TRBJ2-7; TCRdb designates TRBD1, a call that cannot be tested without DNA. The CDR3 covers 13 residues. Looked up from germline, CDR1 is SEHNR and CDR2 is FQNEAQ (reference sequence). This CDR3 is CASIGTALYEQYF.

CDR3 amino acids: CASSPSWGSGANVLTF. The V gene is TRBV7-2, the J gene TRBJ2-6; TCRdb reports TRBD2, a call that lacks DNA to check it against. The CDR3 totals 16 residues. The V gene's germline CDR1 is SGHTA and CDR2 FQGNSA. The full variable domain, its missing parts supplied by reference TRBV7-2 and TRBJ2-6, is GAGVSQSPSNKVTEKGKDVELRCDPISGHTALYWYRQSLGQGLEFLIYFQGNSAPDKSGLPSDRFSAERTGGSVSTLTIQRTQQEDSAVYLCASSPSWGSGANVLTFGAGSRLTVL.

The V call is TRBV6-2 or TRBV6-3, the J call TRBJ1-5. CDR1 is MNHEY, CDR2 SVGEGT, per germline. The CDR3 consists of 14 residues. CDR3 loop: CASSYSMYNQPQHF.

V gene TRBV6-5 combines with J gene TRBJ2-7. The CDR3 totals 12 residues. Germline V gives CDR1 MNHEY, CDR2 SVGAGI. The CDR3 loop is CASSYPPDEQYF.